Listed below are T cell receptor beta chains from one sample, sequenced in a study of response to subunit inactivated influenza vaccine. TCRdb fed the RT-PCR reads into MiXCR, producing one record per CDR3 protein. This sample has 500,000 to 600,000 distinct CDR3 sequences, with about 10% found just once. Source: PBMCs from blood, taken on the day of vaccination. The receptors were gathered from a middle-aged man who received an inactivated influenza vaccine. The CDR3 runs from the conserved cysteine through the conserved F or W. D genes are given only for firm matches. Where a row states a size, it is once, few, many or the class of an expanded clone; other rows omit it.

D gene: NA; J gene: TRBJ2-7; clone size: few; V gene: TRBV6-2/TRBV6-3; CDR3 DNA: TGTGCCAGCAGTTACCCTTTGGGCCGCTCCTACGAGCAGTACTTC; CDR3 protein: CASSYPLGRSYEQYF
D gene: NA; J gene: TRBJ2-2; clone size: few; V gene: TRBV14; CDR3 DNA: TGTGCCAGCAGAGCCCCGGGCACTTCGAACACCGGGGAGCTGTTTTTT; CDR3 protein: CASRAPGTSNTGELFF
D gene: NA; J gene: TRBJ1-1; clone size: few; V gene: TRBV3-1; CDR3 DNA: TGTGCCAGCAGCCAAAGGACCATCATGAACACTGAAGCTTTCTTT; CDR3 protein: CASSQRTIMNTEAFF
D gene: NA; J gene: TRBJ2-3; clone size: few; V gene: TRBV20-1; CDR3 DNA: TGCAGTGCTAGAGATGACTTTACAGATACGCAGTATTTT; CDR3 protein: CSARDDFTDTQYF
D gene: NA; J gene: TRBJ1-1; clone size: NA; V gene: TRBV4-1; CDR3 DNA: TGCGCCAGCAGCCAGGAGGACAGTCTGAACACTGAAGCTTTCTTT; CDR3 protein: CASSQEDSLNTEAFF
D gene: NA; J gene: TRBJ1-4; clone size: few; V gene: TRBV6-5; CDR3 DNA: TGTGCCAGCAGTTACATGGGGGGGAATGAAAAACTGTTTTTT; CDR3 protein: CASSYMGGNEKLFF
D gene: TRBD2; J gene: TRBJ2-2; clone size: many; V gene: TRBV7-2; CDR3 DNA: TGTGCCAGCACCTTACTAGCGGGAGGCGGCACCGGGGAGCTGTTTTTT; CDR3 protein: CASTLLAGGGTGELFF
D gene: TRBD1; J gene: TRBJ2-1; clone size: NA; V gene: TRBV7-3; CDR3 DNA: TGTGCCAGCAGCTTAACGGGACAGGGCGCTAGGAATGAGCAGTTCTTC; CDR3 protein: CASSLTGQGARNEQFF
D gene: NA; J gene: TRBJ1-1; clone size: NA; V gene: TRBV5-1; CDR3 DNA: TGCGCCAGCAGCGATTCAACAGGGTGGAACACTGAAGCTTTCTTT; CDR3 protein: CASSDSTGWNTEAFF
D gene: NA; J gene: TRBJ1-6; clone size: NA; V gene: TRBV2; CDR3 DNA: TGTGCCAGCAGCCGGCATAATTCACCCCTCCACTTT; CDR3 protein: CASSRHNSPLHF
D gene: NA; J gene: TRBJ1-2; clone size: NA; V gene: TRBV7-9; CDR3 DNA: TGTGCCAGCAGCTTGGTTCTTGGGGGCTATGGCTACACCTTC; CDR3 protein: CASSLVLGGYGYTF
D gene: NA; J gene: TRBJ1-3; clone size: few; V gene: TRBV7-9; CDR3 DNA: TGTGCCAGCAGGTCCCCGACAGATAGAAACACCATATATTTT; CDR3 protein: CASRSPTDRNTIYF
D gene: NA; J gene: TRBJ2-3; clone size: many; V gene: TRBV11-3; CDR3 DNA: TGTGCCAGCAGCTTAGACCCAGGAGATACGCAGTATTTT; CDR3 protein: CASSLDPGDTQYF
D gene: TRBD1; J gene: TRBJ2-2; clone size: NA; V gene: TRBV5-1; CDR3 DNA: TGCGCCAGCAGCTTGCCCCGACAGGGTCCCGGGGAGCTGTTTTTT; CDR3 protein: CASSLPRQGPGELFF
D gene: NA; J gene: TRBJ2-4; clone size: few; V gene: TRBV20-1; CDR3 DNA: TGCAGTGCTAGACTATCTAGTCTTAACCACATTCAGTACTTC; CDR3 protein: CSARLSSLNHIQYF
D gene: NA; J gene: TRBJ2-1; clone size: NA; V gene: TRBV20-1; CDR3 DNA: TGCAGTGGCTTGACGGGGTCAAGCTCCTACAATGAGCAGTTCTTC; CDR3 protein: CSGLTGSSSYNEQFF
D gene: TRBD1; J gene: TRBJ2-5; clone size: few; V gene: TRBV20-1; CDR3 DNA: TGCAGTGCAATCCCGGGACAGCAAGAGACCCAGTACTTC; CDR3 protein: CSAIPGQQETQYF
D gene: NA; J gene: TRBJ1-3; clone size: NA; V gene: TRBV12-3/TRBV12-4; CDR3 DNA: TGTGCCAGCAGGACAGACTCTGGAAACACCATATATTTT; CDR3 protein: CASRTDSGNTIYF
D gene: NA; J gene: TRBJ1-1; clone size: few; V gene: TRBV4-1; CDR3 DNA: TGCGCCAGCAGCCAAGTAGAATCAGACAGGAACACTGAAGCTTTCTTT; CDR3 protein: CASSQVESDRNTEAFF
D gene: NA; J gene: TRBJ1-6; clone size: NA; V gene: TRBV3-1; CDR3 DNA: TGTGCCAGCAGCCAAGCTGTTGGACATAATTCACCCCTCCACTTT; CDR3 protein: CASSQAVGHNSPLHF
D gene: NA; J gene: TRBJ2-3; clone size: NA; V gene: TRBV10-2; CDR3 DNA: TGCGCCAGCAGTGAGTCGTCGGGTTGGGAAGATACGCAGTATTTT; CDR3 protein: CASSESSGWEDTQYF
D gene: NA; J gene: TRBJ2-7; clone size: few; V gene: TRBV4-3; CDR3 DNA: TGCGCCAGCAGCCAAGGCCCGACAGGACTTGATTACGAGCAGTACTTC; CDR3 protein: CASSQGPTGLDYEQYF
D gene: NA; J gene: TRBJ2-3; clone size: many; V gene: TRBV5-1; CDR3 DNA: TGCGCCAGCAGCTTGGAAACAGGGACCGATACGCAGTATTTT; CDR3 protein: CASSLETGTDTQYF
D gene: TRBD2; J gene: TRBJ2-3; clone size: NA; V gene: TRBV2; CDR3 DNA: TGTGCCGCCAGCACCCTAGCGGGGACCGAGAGTACGCAGTATTTT; CDR3 protein: CAASTLAGTESTQYF
D gene: TRBD1; J gene: TRBJ2-7; clone size: few; V gene: TRBV12-3/TRBV12-4; CDR3 DNA: TGTGCCAGCGAAACAGGGGGCGGCGAGCAGTACTTC; CDR3 protein: CASETGGGEQYF
D gene: TRBD1; J gene: TRBJ2-2; clone size: few; V gene: TRBV30; CDR3 DNA: TGTGCCTGGAGCTCCCCTAGGGACAGACATGGAGAGGAGCTGTTTTTT; CDR3 protein: CAWSSPRDRHGEELFF
D gene: NA; J gene: TRBJ2-7; clone size: many; V gene: TRBV5-5; CDR3 DNA: TGTGCCAGCAGCTTGTTGTCAATGTACGAGCAGTACTTC; CDR3 protein: CASSLLSMYEQYF
D gene: NA; J gene: TRBJ2-7; clone size: NA; V gene: TRBV29-1; CDR3 DNA: TGCAGCGTCCAAGGGACCGCTAGCTCCTACGAGCAGTACTTC; CDR3 protein: CSVQGTASSYEQYF
D gene: NA; J gene: TRBJ1-5; clone size: NA; V gene: TRBV6-2/TRBV6-3; CDR3 DNA: TGTGCCAGCAAAAACTGGGGGGCCGGGCAGCCCCAGCATTTT; CDR3 protein: CASKNWGAGQPQHF
D gene: NA; J gene: TRBJ2-7; clone size: NA; V gene: TRBV4-2; CDR3 DNA: TGTGCCAGCAGCCAAGATCCCAGGGACGAGCAGTACTTC; CDR3 protein: CASSQDPRDEQYF
D gene: NA; J gene: TRBJ2-7; clone size: few; V gene: TRBV7-2; CDR3 DNA: TGTGCCAGCAGCGGAGTACTTCCCGAGCAGTACTTC; CDR3 protein: CASSGVLPEQYF
D gene: NA; J gene: TRBJ1-1; clone size: few; V gene: TRBV12-3/TRBV12-4; CDR3 DNA: TGTGCCAGCAGGAAACAAGAGAACACTGAAGCTTTCTTT; CDR3 protein: CASRKQENTEAFF
D gene: TRBD2; J gene: TRBJ2-1; clone size: NA; V gene: TRBV5-1; CDR3 DNA: TGCGCCAGCTCGGAGGGCGGGAGGACCCATGAGCAGTTCTTC; CDR3 protein: CASSEGGRTHEQFF
D gene: TRBD1; J gene: TRBJ2-7; clone size: NA; V gene: TRBV20-1; CDR3 DNA: TGCAGTGCTAGATCGGGGGACAGGGCCTCCTACGAGCAGTACTTC; CDR3 protein: CSARSGDRASYEQYF
D gene: NA; J gene: TRBJ1-1; clone size: many; V gene: TRBV6-5; CDR3 DNA: TGTGCCAGCAGTTATTATGAGAGGTCTGAAGCTTTCTTT; CDR3 protein: CASSYYERSEAFF
D gene: NA; J gene: TRBJ1-2; clone size: NA; V gene: TRBV14; CDR3 DNA: TGTGCCAGCAGTCCCACAGGGAGGGGCTTTTCGGTCTACACCTTC; CDR3 protein: CASSPTGRGFSVYTF
D gene: NA; J gene: TRBJ1-1; clone size: NA; V gene: TRBV5-1; CDR3 DNA: TGCGCCAGCAGCTTGTGGGGGAGCTTCAACACTGAAGCTTTCTTT; CDR3 protein: CASSLWGSFNTEAFF
D gene: NA; J gene: TRBJ1-2; clone size: few; V gene: TRBV20-1; CDR3 DNA: TGCAGTGCTATCTCAACTAACTATGGCTACACCTTC; CDR3 protein: CSAISTNYGYTF
D gene: NA; J gene: TRBJ2-3; clone size: many; V gene: TRBV12-3/TRBV12-4; CDR3 DNA: TGTGCCAGCAGGAGGACGGAGGCGGATACGCAGTATTTT; CDR3 protein: CASRRTEADTQYF